The rows below give T cell receptor beta chains drawn from one sample of a study of molecular identifiers for immune sequencing clone quantification. MiXCR was run by TCRdb on the PCR reads, yielding one entry per CDR3 protein. The data show more than 85,000 distinct CDR3 sequences, roughly 34% seen once. The sample taken for sequencing was naive CD8+ T cells from blood, with Jurkat cell RNA spiked in. The source of these receptors is a human donor in good health. Some libraries in this study had Jurkat cell RNA spiked in. Both conserved end residues are part of each CDR3. D genes are given only for firm matches. Rows give clone size only sometimes, using once, few, many, or a class for an expanded clone.

>-|TRBV4-1|TRBJ2-1|once
CASSQETYSYNGQFF
TGCGCCAGCAGCCAAGAAACCTACTCCTACAATGGGCAGTTCTTC
>-|TRBV4-2|TRBJ1-4|-
CASSQDPGVQEKLIF
TGTGCCAGCAGCCAAGATCCAGGGGTCCAGGAAAAACTGATTTTT
>-|TRBV6-6|TRBJ1-5|many
CASRDPGQFNQPQHF
TGTGCCAGCAGGGACCCGGGACAATTTAATCAGCCCCAGCATTTT
>-|TRBV2|TRBJ2-2|few
CASSDPPTGELFF
TGTGCCAGCAGTGACCCCCCAACCGGGGAGCTGTTTTTT
>-|TRBV28|TRBJ2-1|-
CASSFREQFF
TGTGCCAGCAGTTTTCGTGAGCAGTTCTTC
>-|TRBV29-1|TRBJ2-7|few
CSVEREYEQYF
TGCAGCGTTGAGAGAGAGTACGAGCAGTACTTC
>TRBD2|TRBV14|TRBJ2-7|few
CASSNLLAGEYEQYF
TGTGCCAGCAGCAACTTACTAGCGGGAGAGTACGAGCAGTACTTC
>TRBD1|TRBV4-2|TRBJ2-7|-
CASSQHSDRPGEQSF
TGTGCCAGCAGCCAACACTCGGACAGGCCGGGTGAGCAGTCCTTC
>TRBD2|TRBV29-1|TRBJ2-2|-
CSARGLAGRTGELVF
TGCAGCGCCAGGGGACTAGCGGGCCGGACCGGGGAGCTGGTTTTT
>TRBD2|TRBV28|TRBJ2-7|few
CASSPPTSGNEQYF
TGTGCCAGCAGTCCCCCGACTAGCGGGAACGAGCAGTACTTC
>-|TRBV3-1|TRBJ2-7|-
CASSQFGGYEQYF
TGTGCCAGCAGCCAATTTGGGGGGTACGAGCAGTACTTC
>-|TRBV20-1|TRBJ2-5|-
CSARDVTRALETQYF
TGCAGTGCTAGAGATGTTACCAGGGCGTTAGAGACCCAGTACTTC
>-|TRBV21-1|TRBJ2-6|few
CASSTPGLSLVPGANVLTF
TGTGCCAGCAGCACCCCGGGACTGTCCCTAGTTCCTGGGGCCAACGTCCTGACTTTC
>TRBD2|TRBV28|TRBJ2-5|-
CACRSGLAGVETQYF
TGTGCCTGCAGGTCGGGACTAGCGGGAGTTGAGACCCAGTACTTC
>-|TRBV3-2|TRBJ2-5|-
CASSQVDRAAQETQYF
TGTGCCAGCAGCCAAGTGGACAGGGCCGCTCAAGAGACCCAGTACTTC
>-|TRBV24-1|TRBJ2-1|-
CATRKGYRNEQFF
TGTGCCACCCGGAAAGGGTATCGCAATGAGCAGTTCTTC
>-|TRBV28|TRBJ1-3|many
CASSWVRVGNTIYF
TGTGCCAGCAGTTGGGTCCGAGTTGGAAACACCATATATTTT
>-|TRBV5-1|TRBJ2-1|many
CASSLGQYNEQFF
TGCGCCAGCAGCTTGGGACAGTACAATGAGCAGTTCTTC
>TRBD2|TRBV7-2|TRBJ2-1|-
CASSQTSGPLNEQFF
TGTGCCAGCAGCCAGACTAGCGGGCCTCTCAATGAGCAGTTCTTC
>-|TRBV28|TRBJ1-5|-
CASRPSGQSLGYSDQPQHF
TGTGCCAGCAGGCCCTCTGGACAGTCCTTAGGATATAGCGATCAGCCCCAGCATTTT
>-|TRBV7-6|TRBJ2-2|-
CASSLAGDHTGELFF
TGTGCCAGCAGCTTAGCGGGAGACCACACCGGGGAGCTGTTTTTT
>TRBD2|TRBV2|TRBJ2-2|few
CASSLAGVWPNTGELFF
TGTGCCAGCAGTTTGGCGGGAGTCTGGCCGAACACCGGGGAGCTGTTTTTT
>-|TRBV7-9|TRBJ2-3|once
CASSQRTTCDTDTQYF
TGTGCCAGCAGCCAACGGACGACTTGCGATACAGATACGCAGTATTTT